This TCR beta chain was sequenced during a study of shared clonotypes between healthy human individuals. Regarding the study as a whole: Against clonotypes common to all four donors, non-shared ones had lower generation probabilities. Some naive CD4 clonotypes, 4% to 6%, turned up in common across several donors.

CD45RO-negative, CCR7-positively selected cells formed the naive CD8 fraction, excluding terminally differentiated effector memory CD45RA+ cells. Turning to this clone: Its antigen is as yet unknown.

The authors loaded roughly 200 ng DNA, about 30,000 T cell genomes, into sorted-subset replicate PCRs. Per the original data handling: For the immunoSEQ data, sequences were junction-only without quality scores, so filtering differed. The assay was immunoSEQ multiplex PCR, and TCRdb's table has in-frame clones only and misses some. Clone size and V and J calls were adopted from that table, with D and trimming inferred from the DNA. The top ten clones hold over 0.1% of a sample with under 700,000 clones, approximately 95% of them seen once. The sample was naive CD8+ T cells sorted from blood. This TCR was sampled from a woman aged 25 to 39 in good health.

The CDR3 nucleotides are TGTGCCAGCAGCTTAACAGGCGGGAGGGATCAAGAGACCCAGTACTTC. The encoded protein is CASSLTGGRDQETQYF. This sequence joins TRBV13 and TRBJ2-5; 9 bases align to TRBD2. With 2 bases clipped from V and 2 bases from J, the junction kept 6 bases outside the gene matches. Germline V CDR1 and CDR2: PRHDT, FYEKMQ (reference sequence). This CDR3 is built from 16 residues.